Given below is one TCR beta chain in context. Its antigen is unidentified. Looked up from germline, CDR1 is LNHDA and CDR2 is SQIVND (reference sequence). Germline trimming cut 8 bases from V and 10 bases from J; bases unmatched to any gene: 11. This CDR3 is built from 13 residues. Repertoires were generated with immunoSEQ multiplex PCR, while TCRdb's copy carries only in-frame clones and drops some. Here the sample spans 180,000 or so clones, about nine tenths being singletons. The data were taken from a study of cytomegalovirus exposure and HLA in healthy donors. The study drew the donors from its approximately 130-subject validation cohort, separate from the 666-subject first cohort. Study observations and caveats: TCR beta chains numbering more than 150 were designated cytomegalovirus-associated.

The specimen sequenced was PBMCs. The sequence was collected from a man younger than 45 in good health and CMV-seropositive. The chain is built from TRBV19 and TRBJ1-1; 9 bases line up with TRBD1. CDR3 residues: CASAGQGWTGAFF. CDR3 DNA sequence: TGTGCCAGTGCGGGACAGGGTTGGACGGGAGCTTTCTTT.